The rows below give T cell receptor beta chains drawn from one sample of a study of blood T cell repertoires in COVID-19. Sequencing was performed with immunoSEQ multiplex PCR; in TCRdb, only in-frame clones are kept and a portion is missing. The sample contains about 240,000 clones, roughly 90% of which appear only once. Sequencing used peripheral blood. Receptors originate from a woman between 25 and 40 years old with acute or convalescent COVID-19. The conserved cysteine and the conserved F or W are not part of the CDR3 here. Fields, in order: clone size, J gene, V gene, CDR3 length, CDR3 protein. Expanded clones get a size class; other rows say once, few or many, or leave the size out.

abundance: .
j_gene: TRBJ2-2
v_gene: TRBV5-6
len: 14
CDR3aa: ASSTRDRGPAGELF

abundance: .
j_gene: TRBJ2-1
v_gene: TRBV18
len: 15
CDR3aa: ASSRTSGRSSYNEQF

abundance: .
j_gene: TRBJ2-1
v_gene: TRBV6-4
len: 12
CDR3aa: ASRGTGVHNEQF

abundance: once
j_gene: TRBJ2-1
v_gene: TRBV5-1
len: 11
CDR3aa: ASLYSNEGEQF

abundance: .
j_gene: TRBJ2-1
v_gene: TRBV7-9
len: 12
CDR3aa: ASSLESGNNEQF

abundance: .
j_gene: TRBJ1-1
v_gene: TRBV18
len: 11
CDR3aa: ASSPRRSTEAF

abundance: .
j_gene: TRBJ2-2
v_gene: TRBV19
len: 14
CDR3aa: ASSTLTGGRAGELF

abundance: .
j_gene: TRBJ2-1
v_gene: TRBV9
len: 12
CDR3aa: ASSVATPTYEQF

abundance: .
j_gene: TRBJ2-7
v_gene: TRBV19
len: 14
CDR3aa: ASSIDPWTERNEQY

abundance: .
j_gene: TRBJ2-3
v_gene: TRBV3-1/TRBV3-2
len: 13
CDR3aa: ASSQDPEGTDTQY

abundance: .
j_gene: TRBJ2-1
v_gene: TRBV25-1
len: 14
CDR3aa: ASSYPGTSGHNEQF

abundance: .
j_gene: TRBJ1-2
v_gene: TRBV13
len: 12
CDR3aa: ASSLKGLGLRGT

abundance: .
j_gene: TRBJ2-5
v_gene: TRBV2
len: 10
CDR3aa: ASSVLAETQY

abundance: .
j_gene: TRBJ1-1
v_gene: TRBV27
len: 10
CDR3aa: ASYRGGTEAF

abundance: .
j_gene: TRBJ2-3
v_gene: TRBV12-5
len: 16
CDR3aa: ASGLALGLGLSTDTQY

abundance: .
j_gene: TRBJ2-7
v_gene: TRBV11-2
len: 14
CDR3aa: ASSSTRLAASYEQY

abundance: .
j_gene: TRBJ1-4
v_gene: TRBV9
len: 13
CDR3aa: ASSVGYGGEEKLF

abundance: few
j_gene: TRBJ2-4
v_gene: TRBV7-9
len: 15
CDR3aa: ASSPQTSGLAKNIQY

abundance: .
j_gene: TRBJ1-3
v_gene: TRBV11-2
len: 14
CDR3aa: ASSTLTGARGNTIY

abundance: .
j_gene: TRBJ2-5
v_gene: TRBV19
len: 14
CDR3aa: ASSMWTSGRQETQY

abundance: many
j_gene: TRBJ2-1
v_gene: TRBV6-5
len: 11
CDR3aa: ASSSGLAGEQF

abundance: .
j_gene: TRBJ2-6
v_gene: TRBV7-9
len: 14
CDR3aa: ASTSTVPSGANVLT

abundance: .
j_gene: TRBJ2-2
v_gene: TRBV9
len: 11
CDR3aa: ASSLQGSGELF

abundance: .
j_gene: TRBJ2-2
v_gene: TRBV7-3
len: 15
CDR3aa: ASSLFPSGIGTGELF

abundance: .
j_gene: TRBJ1-2
v_gene: TRBV21-1
len: 11
CDR3aa: ASSKGGRYGYT

abundance: .
j_gene: TRBJ1-1
v_gene: TRBV11-2
len: 10
CDR3aa: ASSDLTDEAF

abundance: .
j_gene: TRBJ2-7
v_gene: TRBV30
len: 11
CDR3aa: AWSVGGPYEQY

abundance: .
j_gene: TRBJ2-3
v_gene: TRBV6-5
len: 9
CDR3aa: GSGGADTQY

abundance: .
j_gene: TRBJ1-1
v_gene: TRBV7-3
len: 11
CDR3aa: ASSFGGETEAF

abundance: .
j_gene: TRBJ2-5
v_gene: TRBV21-1
len: 12
CDR3aa: ASSNPQGSETQY

abundance: .
j_gene: TRBJ2-3
v_gene: TRBV14
len: 13
CDR3aa: ASSQGFGESDTQY

abundance: .
j_gene: TRBJ2-5
v_gene: TRBV5-1
len: 11
CDR3aa: ASSSRGEETQY

abundance: .
j_gene: TRBJ1-2
v_gene: TRBV13
len: 13
CDR3aa: ASSPGGLMVDGYT

abundance: .
j_gene: TRBJ2-1
v_gene: TRBV19
len: 17
CDR3aa: ASSAGRGLAGGSYNEQF

abundance: .
j_gene: TRBJ2-7
v_gene: TRBV18
len: 14
CDR3aa: ASSYLAGDATYEQY

abundance: .
j_gene: TRBJ1-1
v_gene: TRBV7-6
len: 13
CDR3aa: ASSFWTGGNTEAF

abundance: .
j_gene: TRBJ2-1
v_gene: TRBV27
len: 11
CDR3aa: ASSPGGHNEQF

abundance: .
j_gene: TRBJ2-6
v_gene: TRBV19
len: 13
CDR3aa: ASSRDHSGANVLT

abundance: .
j_gene: TRBJ2-6
v_gene: TRBV23-1
len: 13
CDR3aa: ASSRRVSGANVLT

abundance: .
j_gene: TRBJ1-2
v_gene: TRBV6-2/TRBV6-3
len: 14
CDR3aa: ASSQPPGQGFYGYT

abundance: .
j_gene: TRBJ1-2
v_gene: TRBV5-1
len: 12
CDR3aa: ASRNDRANYGYT

abundance: .
j_gene: TRBJ1-2
v_gene: TRBV28
len: 13
CDR3aa: ASSLVPGSNYGYT

abundance: .
j_gene: TRBJ2-3
v_gene: TRBV27
len: 12
CDR3aa: ASSLGTGTDTQY

abundance: .
j_gene: TRBJ2-7
v_gene: TRBV5-1
len: 12
CDR3aa: ASSPSSGRYEQY

abundance: .
j_gene: TRBJ2-6
v_gene: TRBV9
len: 15
CDR3aa: ASSVTGGIGGANVLT

abundance: .
j_gene: TRBJ2-3
v_gene: TRBV27
len: 14
CDR3aa: ASSYVPGGPTDTQY

abundance: .
j_gene: TRBJ2-5
v_gene: TRBV29-1
len: 8
CDR3aa: SAAEETQY

abundance: .
j_gene: TRBJ1-2
v_gene: TRBV27
len: 13
CDR3aa: ASSSPGQINYGYT

abundance: .
j_gene: TRBJ2-1
v_gene: TRBV11-3
len: 12
CDR3aa: ASSTSGTNNEQF

abundance: .
j_gene: TRBJ2-5
v_gene: TRBV6-2/TRBV6-3
len: 15
CDR3aa: ASSYGFPGRAGETQY

abundance: .
j_gene: TRBJ1-1
v_gene: TRBV19
len: 13
CDR3aa: ASSISGTGGTEAF

abundance: .
j_gene: TRBJ2-5
v_gene: TRBV7-8
len: 14
CDR3aa: ASRRSGRVTQETQY